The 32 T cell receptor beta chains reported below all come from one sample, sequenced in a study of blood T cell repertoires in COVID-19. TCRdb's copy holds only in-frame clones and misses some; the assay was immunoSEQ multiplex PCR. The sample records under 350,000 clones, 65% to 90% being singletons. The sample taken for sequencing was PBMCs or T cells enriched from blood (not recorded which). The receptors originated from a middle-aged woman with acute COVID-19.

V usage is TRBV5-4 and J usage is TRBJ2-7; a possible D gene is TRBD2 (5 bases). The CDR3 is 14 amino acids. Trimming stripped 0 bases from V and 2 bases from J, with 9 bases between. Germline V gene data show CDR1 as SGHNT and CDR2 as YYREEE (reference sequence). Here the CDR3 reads CASSLVAGTYEQYF. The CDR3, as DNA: TGTGCCAGCAGCTTGGTTGCGGGTACCTACGAGCAGTACTTC.

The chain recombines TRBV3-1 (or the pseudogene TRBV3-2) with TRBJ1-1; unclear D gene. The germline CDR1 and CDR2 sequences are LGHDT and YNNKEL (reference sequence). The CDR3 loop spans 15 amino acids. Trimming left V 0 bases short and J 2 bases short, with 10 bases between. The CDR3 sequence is CASSQDQVRNTEAFF. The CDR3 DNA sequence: TGTGCCAGCAGCCAAGATCAGGTACGAAACACTGAAGCTTTCTTT.

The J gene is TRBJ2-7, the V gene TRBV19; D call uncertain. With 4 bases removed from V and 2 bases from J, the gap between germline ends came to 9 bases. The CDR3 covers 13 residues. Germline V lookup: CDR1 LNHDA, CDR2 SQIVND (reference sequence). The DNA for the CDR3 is TGTGCCAGTAGTAACGGGTGGGCCTACGAGCAGTACTTC. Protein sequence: CASSNGWAYEQYF.

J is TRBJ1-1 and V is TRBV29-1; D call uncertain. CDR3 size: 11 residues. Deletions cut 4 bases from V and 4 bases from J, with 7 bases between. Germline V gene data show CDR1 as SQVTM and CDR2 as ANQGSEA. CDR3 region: CSVVALTEAFF. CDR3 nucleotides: TGCAGCGTTGTAGCGCTCACTGAAGCTTTCTTT.

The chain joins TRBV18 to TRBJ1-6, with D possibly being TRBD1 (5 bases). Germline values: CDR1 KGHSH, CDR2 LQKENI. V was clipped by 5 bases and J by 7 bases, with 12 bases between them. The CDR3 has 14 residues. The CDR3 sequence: CASSGQGLNSPLHF. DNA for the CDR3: TGTGCCAGCTCAGGCCAGGGCCTCAATTCACCCCTCCACTTT.

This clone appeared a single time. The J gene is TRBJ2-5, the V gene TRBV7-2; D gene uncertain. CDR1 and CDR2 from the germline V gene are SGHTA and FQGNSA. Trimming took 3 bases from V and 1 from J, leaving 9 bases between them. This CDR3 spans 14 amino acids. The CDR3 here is CASSLNAAQETQYF. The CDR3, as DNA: TGTGCCAGCAGCTTGAATGCGGCCCAAGAGACCCAGTACTTC.

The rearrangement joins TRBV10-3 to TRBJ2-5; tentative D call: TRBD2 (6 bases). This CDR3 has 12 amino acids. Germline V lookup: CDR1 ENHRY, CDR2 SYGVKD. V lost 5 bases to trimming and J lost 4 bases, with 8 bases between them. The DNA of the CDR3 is TGTGCCATCAGTTTCGGGGGAGAGACCCAGTACTTC. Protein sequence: CAISFGGETQYF.

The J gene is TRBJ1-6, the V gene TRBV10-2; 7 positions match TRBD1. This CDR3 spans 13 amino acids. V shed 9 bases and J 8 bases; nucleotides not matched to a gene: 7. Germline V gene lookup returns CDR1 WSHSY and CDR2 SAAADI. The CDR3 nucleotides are TGCGCCAGAGGACAGGAAGCGGATTCACCCCTCCACTTT. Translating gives CARGQEADSPLHF.

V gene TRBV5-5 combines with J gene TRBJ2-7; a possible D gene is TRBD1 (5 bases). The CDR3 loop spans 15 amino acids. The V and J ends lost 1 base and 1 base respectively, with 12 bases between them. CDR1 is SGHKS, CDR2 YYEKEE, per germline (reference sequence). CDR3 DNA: TGTGCCAGCAGCTTGAAGAGCAGGGAATCCTACGAGCAGTACTTC. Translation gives CASSLKSRESYEQYF.

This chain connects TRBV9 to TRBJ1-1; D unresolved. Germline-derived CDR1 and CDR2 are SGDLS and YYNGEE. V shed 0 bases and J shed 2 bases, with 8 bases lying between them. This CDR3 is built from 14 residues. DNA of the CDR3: TGTGCCAGCAGCGTAGGAGGGAAAAACACTGAAGCTTTCTTT. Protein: CASSVGGKNTEAFF.

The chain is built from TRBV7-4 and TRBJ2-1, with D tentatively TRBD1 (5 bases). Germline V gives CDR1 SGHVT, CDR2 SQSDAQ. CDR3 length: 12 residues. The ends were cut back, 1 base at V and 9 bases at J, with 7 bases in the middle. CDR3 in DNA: TGTGCCAGCAGCTTAGGGGGCGGTGAGCAGTTCTTC. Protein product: CASSLGGGEQFF.

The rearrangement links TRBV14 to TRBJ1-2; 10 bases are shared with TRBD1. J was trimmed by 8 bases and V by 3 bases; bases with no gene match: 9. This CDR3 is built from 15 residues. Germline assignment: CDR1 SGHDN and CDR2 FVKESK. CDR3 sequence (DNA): TGTGCCAGCAGCCATTCCGGGACAGGGGCACAAGGCTACACCTTC. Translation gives CASSHSGTGAQGYTF. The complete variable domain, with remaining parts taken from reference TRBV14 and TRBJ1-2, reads EAGVTQFPSHSVIEKGQTVTLRCDPISGHDNLYWYRRVMGKEIKFLLHFVKESKQDESGMPNNRFLAERTGGTYSTLKVQPAELEDSGVYFCASSHSGTGAQGYTFGSGTRLTVV.

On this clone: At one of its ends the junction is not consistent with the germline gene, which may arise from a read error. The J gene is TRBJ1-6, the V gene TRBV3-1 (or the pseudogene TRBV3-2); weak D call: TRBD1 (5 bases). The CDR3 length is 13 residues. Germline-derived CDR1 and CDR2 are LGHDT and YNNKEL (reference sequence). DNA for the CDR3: TGTGCCAGCAGCCAAGCCTCTGGAGGGGCCCTCTTCTTT. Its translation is CASSQASGGALFF.

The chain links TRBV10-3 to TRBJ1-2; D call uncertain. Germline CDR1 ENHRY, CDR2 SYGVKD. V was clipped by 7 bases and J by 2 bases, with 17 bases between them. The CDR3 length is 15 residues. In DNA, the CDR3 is TGTGCCATCAAGGTCCTCGGGAGGACCAACTATGGCTACACCTTC. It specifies CAIKVLGRTNYGYTF.

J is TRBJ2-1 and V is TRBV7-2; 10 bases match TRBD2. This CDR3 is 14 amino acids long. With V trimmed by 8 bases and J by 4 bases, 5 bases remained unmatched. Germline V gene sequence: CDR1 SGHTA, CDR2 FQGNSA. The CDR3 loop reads CASCQGLAYNEQFF. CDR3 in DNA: TGTGCCAGCTGCCAGGGACTAGCGTACAATGAGCAGTTCTTC.

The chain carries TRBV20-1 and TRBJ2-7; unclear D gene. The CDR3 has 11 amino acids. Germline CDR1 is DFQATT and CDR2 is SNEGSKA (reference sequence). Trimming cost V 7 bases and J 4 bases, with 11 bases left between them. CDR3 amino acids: CSVVSPYEQYF. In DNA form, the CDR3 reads TGCAGTGTGGTGAGTCCTTACGAGCAGTACTTC.

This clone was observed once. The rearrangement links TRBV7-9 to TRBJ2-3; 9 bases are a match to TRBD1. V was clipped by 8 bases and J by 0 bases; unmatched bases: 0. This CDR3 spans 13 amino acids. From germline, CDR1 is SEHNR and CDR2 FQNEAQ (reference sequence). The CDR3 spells CASGTGSTDTQYF. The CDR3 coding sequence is TGTGCCAGCGGGACAGGGAGCACAGATACGCAGTATTTT.

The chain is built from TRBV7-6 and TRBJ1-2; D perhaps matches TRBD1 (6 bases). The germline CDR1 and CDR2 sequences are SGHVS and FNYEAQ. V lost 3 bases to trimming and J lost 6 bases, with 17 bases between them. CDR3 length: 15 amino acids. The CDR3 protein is CASSLWERGSDGYTF. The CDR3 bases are TGTGCCAGCAGCTTGTGGGAAAGGGGGTCTGATGGCTACACCTTC.

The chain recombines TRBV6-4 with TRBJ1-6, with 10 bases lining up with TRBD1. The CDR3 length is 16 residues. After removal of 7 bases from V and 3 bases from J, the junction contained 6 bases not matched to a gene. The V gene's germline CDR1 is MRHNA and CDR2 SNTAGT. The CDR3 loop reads CASNNRDRGYNSPLHF. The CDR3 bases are TGTGCCAGCAACAACCGGGACAGGGGCTATAATTCACCCCTCCACTTT.

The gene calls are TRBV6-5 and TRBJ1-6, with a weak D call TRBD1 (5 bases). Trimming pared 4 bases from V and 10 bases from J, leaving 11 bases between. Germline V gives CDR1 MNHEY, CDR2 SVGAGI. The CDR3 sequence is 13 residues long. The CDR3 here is CASSSRRASPLHF. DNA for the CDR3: TGTGCCAGCAGTTCGCGCAGGGCCTCACCCCTCCACTTT.

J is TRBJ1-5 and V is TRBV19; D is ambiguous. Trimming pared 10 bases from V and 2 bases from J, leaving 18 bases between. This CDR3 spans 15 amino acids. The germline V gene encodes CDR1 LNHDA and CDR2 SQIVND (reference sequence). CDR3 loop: CATHPAGRGNQPQHF. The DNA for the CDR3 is TGTGCCACTCACCCGGCGGGGAGGGGCAATCAGCCCCAGCATTTT.

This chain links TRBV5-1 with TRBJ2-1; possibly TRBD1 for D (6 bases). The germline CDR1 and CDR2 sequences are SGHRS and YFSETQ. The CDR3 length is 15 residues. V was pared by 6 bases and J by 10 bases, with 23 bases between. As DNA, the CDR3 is TGCGCCAGCACGACTACCGGGACATCTGAAAGGGAGCAGTTCTTC. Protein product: CASTTTGTSEREQFF.

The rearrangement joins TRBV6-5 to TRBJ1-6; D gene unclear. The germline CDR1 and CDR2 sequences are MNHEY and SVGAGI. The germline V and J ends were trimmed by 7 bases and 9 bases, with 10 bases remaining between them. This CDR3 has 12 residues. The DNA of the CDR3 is TGTGCCAGCACCGAAGGGAGTTCACCCCTCCACTTT. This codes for CASTEGSSPLHF.

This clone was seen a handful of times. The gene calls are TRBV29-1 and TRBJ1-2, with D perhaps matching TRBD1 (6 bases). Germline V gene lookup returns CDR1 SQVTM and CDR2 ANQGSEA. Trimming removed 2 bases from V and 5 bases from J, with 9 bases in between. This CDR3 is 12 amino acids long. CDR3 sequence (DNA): TGCAGCGTTGAAAGGGGGAAGTATGGCTACACCTTC. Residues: CSVERGKYGYTF.

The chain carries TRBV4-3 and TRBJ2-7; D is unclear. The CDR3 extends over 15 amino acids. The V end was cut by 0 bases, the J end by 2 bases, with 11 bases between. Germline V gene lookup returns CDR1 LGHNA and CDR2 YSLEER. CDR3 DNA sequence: TGCGCCAGCAGCCAAGAGTTTAAGGAGACCTACGAGCAGTACTTC. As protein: CASSQEFKETYEQYF.

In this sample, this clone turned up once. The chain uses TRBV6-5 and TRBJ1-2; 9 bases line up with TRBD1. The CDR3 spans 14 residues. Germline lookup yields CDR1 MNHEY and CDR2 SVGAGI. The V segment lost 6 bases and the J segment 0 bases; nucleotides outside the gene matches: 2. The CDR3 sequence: CASRGQGPNYGYTF. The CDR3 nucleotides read TGTGCCAGCAGGGGACAGGGACCTAACTATGGCTACACCTTC.

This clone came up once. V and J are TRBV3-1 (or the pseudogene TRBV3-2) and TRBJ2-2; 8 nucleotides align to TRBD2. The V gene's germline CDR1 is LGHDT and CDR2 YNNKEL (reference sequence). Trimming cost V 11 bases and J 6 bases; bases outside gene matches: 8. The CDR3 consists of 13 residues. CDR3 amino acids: CAVTREGSGELFF. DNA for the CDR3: TGTGCCGTAACACGGGAGGGCTCCGGGGAGCTGTTTTTT.

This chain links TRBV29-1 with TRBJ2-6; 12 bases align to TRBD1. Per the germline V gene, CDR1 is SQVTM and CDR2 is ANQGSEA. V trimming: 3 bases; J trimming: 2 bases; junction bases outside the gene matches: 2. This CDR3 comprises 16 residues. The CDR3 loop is CSVEGQGATGANVLTF. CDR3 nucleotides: TGCAGCGTTGAGGGACAGGGGGCGACTGGGGCCAACGTCCTGACTTTC.

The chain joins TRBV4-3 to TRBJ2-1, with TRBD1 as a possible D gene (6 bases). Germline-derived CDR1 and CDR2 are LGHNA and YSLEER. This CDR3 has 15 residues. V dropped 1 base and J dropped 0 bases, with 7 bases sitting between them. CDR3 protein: CASSQGTDSYNEQFF. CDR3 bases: TGCGCCAGCAGCCAAGGGACAGACTCCTACAATGAGCAGTTCTTC.

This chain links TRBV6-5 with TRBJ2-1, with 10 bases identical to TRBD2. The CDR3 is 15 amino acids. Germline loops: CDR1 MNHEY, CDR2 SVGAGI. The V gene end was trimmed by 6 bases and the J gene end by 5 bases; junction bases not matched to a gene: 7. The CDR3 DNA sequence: TGTGCCAGCAGGGCTCTAGCGGGAGTCGACAATGAGCAGTTCTTC. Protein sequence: CASRALAGVDNEQFF.

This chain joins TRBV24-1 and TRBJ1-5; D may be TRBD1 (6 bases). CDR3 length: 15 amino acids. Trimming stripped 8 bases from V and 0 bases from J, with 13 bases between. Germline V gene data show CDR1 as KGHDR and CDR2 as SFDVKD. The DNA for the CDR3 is TGTGCCACCATAGACAGGACCGTTAGCAATCAGCCCCAGCATTTT. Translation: CATIDRTVSNQPQHF.

The CDR3 DNA follows: TGTGCCAGCAGCCCTCCTTCGGGCGGGGGGCCCCAAGAGACCCAGTACTTC. It is translated as CASSPPSGGGPQETQYF. The gene calls are TRBV7-8 and TRBJ2-5, with 8 positions matching TRBD2. This CDR3 is 17 amino acids long. V was clipped by 5 bases and J by 1 base; unmatched bases: 12. Germline V gene lookup returns CDR1 SGHVS and CDR2 FQNEAQ.